Below, 29 T cell receptor beta chains from the same sample are listed, as sequenced in a study of T-cell memory formation after mild COVID-19. From the 5' RACE reads, TCRdb called clonotypes with MiXCR, one entry per CDR3 protein. The data show over 120,000 distinct CDR3 sequences, 20% to 25% seen once. Input material: PBMCs or a T cell subset sorted from them (not recorded which). The origin of the receptors is an adult woman who had mild COVID-19 (a few samples of this study predate the infection). Cell type and time point are not known.

This clonotype was counted a few times. The DNA for the CDR3 is TGTGCCTCCGACAGGGGAGGAACTAACTATGGCTACACCTTC. This gives the protein CASDRGGTNYGYTF. The gene calls are TRBV30 and TRBJ1-2; 8 bases are shared with TRBD1. Germline assignment: CDR1 GTSNPN and CDR2 SVGIG (reference sequence). The V segment lost 7 bases and the J segment 0 bases; nucleotides outside the gene matches: 7. CDR3 length equals 14 residues.

This clonotype was recorded a few times. The CDR3 coding sequence is TGTGCCAGCAGCGTCCCGGGACAGGAAGACAATGAGCAGTTCTTC. As protein: CASSVPGQEDNEQFF. The chain carries TRBV7-9 and TRBJ2-1, with TRBD1 matching 8 bases. Per the germline V gene, CDR1 is SEHNR and CDR2 is FQNEAQ (reference sequence). This CDR3 has 15 residues. V dropped 5 bases and J dropped 5; count of bases not matched to a gene: 8.

The J gene is TRBJ2-3, the V gene TRBV5-1, with 8 positions matching TRBD2. The trim removed 2 bases at V and 0 bases at J, leaving 5 bases unmatched. Per germline, CDR1 SGHRS and CDR2 YFSETQ. The CDR3 runs to 16 residues. CDR3 in DNA: TGCGCCAGCAGCTTACTAGCGGAAACTAGCACAGATACGCAGTATTTT. Protein product: CASSLLAETSTDTQYF.

The chain couples TRBV7-9 to TRBJ2-1; D possibly corresponds to TRBD2 (5 bases). This CDR3 is 14 amino acids long. The germline V gene has CDR1 SEHNR and CDR2 FQNEAQ (reference sequence). Trimming shortened V by 2 bases and J by 4 bases, and 9 bases separated the two germline ends. The CDR3 DNA reads TGTGCCAGCAGCTTAACCGGGATTTACAATGAGCAGTTCTTC. It yields the protein CASSLTGIYNEQFF.

The rearrangement uses TRBV4-3 and TRBJ1-5; TRBD1 might be the D (5 bases). Germline V gene data show CDR1 as LGHNA and CDR2 as YSLEER. This CDR3 is built from 16 residues. Trimming left V 11 bases short and J 0 bases short, with 20 bases between. The CDR3 DNA reads as TGCGCCGGATCCTTTTACAGGCGCAATAGCAATCAGCCCCAGCATTTT. Amino acid sequence: CAGSFYRRNSNQPQHF.

This chain joins TRBV2 and TRBJ1-5; TRBD1 might be the D (5 bases). V lost 4 bases to trimming and J lost 5 bases, with 15 bases between them. From germline, CDR1 is SNHLY and CDR2 FYNNEI. The length of the CDR3 is 15 residues. CDR3 DNA sequence: TGTGCCAGCAGTGCGGGTGGAGGGGAGGATCAGCCCCAGCATTTT. Amino acid sequence: CASSAGGGEDQPQHF.

The V and J genes are TRBV6-2 or TRBV6-3 and TRBJ2-7, with 7 bases that match TRBD1. V gave up 5 bases and J gave up 1 base; unmatched junction bases: 11. CDR3 size: 16 residues. Germline CDR1 is MNHEY and CDR2 is SVGEGT. For the CDR3, the DNA is TGTGCCAGCAGTGAGGGGGAGACAGGGACGTCCTACGAGCAGTACTTC. It is translated as CASSEGETGTSYEQYF.

The chain combines TRBV27 with TRBJ2-5, with D hard to call. Germline-derived CDR1 and CDR2 are MNHEY and SMNVEV (reference sequence). The CDR3 runs to 13 residues. The ends were cut back, 5 bases at V and 5 bases at J, with 12 bases in the middle. The chain's CDR3 is CASSPSRWETQYF. DNA of the CDR3: TGTGCCAGCAGTCCCTCAAGGTGGGAGACCCAGTACTTC.

This clonotype was recorded a few times. The V call is TRBV4-3, the J call TRBJ2-7; D call uncertain. Germline V lookup: CDR1 LGHNA, CDR2 YSLEER. V was trimmed by 0 bases and J by 2 bases, leaving 8 bases between them. There are 14 residues in the CDR3. The CDR3 sequence is CASSQDLGAYEQYF. DNA for the CDR3: TGCGCCAGCAGCCAAGACCTTGGGGCCTACGAGCAGTACTTC.

The rearrangement links TRBV7-9 to TRBJ1-1; D ambiguous. V was shortened by 1 base and J by 6 bases, with 9 bases between the two germline ends. The germline CDR1 and CDR2 sequences are SEHNR and FQNEAQ (reference sequence). This CDR3 comprises 13 residues. The CDR3 is CASSLGGRPEAFF. Written as DNA, the CDR3 is TGTGCCAGCAGCTTAGGAGGGCGACCTGAAGCTTTCTTT.

This clonotype was seen only a few times. The rearrangement links TRBV5-1 to TRBJ2-1; the match to TRBD1 covers 10 bases. J was trimmed by 15 bases and V by 5 bases; bases with no gene match: 8. CDR3 length equals 12 residues. The germline CDR1 and CDR2 sequences are SGHRS and YFSETQ. This CDR3 is CASRGGTGAPFF. Here the CDR3 DNA reads TGCGCCAGCAGGGGCGGGACAGGGGCTCCGTTCTTC.

This clonotype was found a few times. The chain is built from TRBV9 and TRBJ2-1, with 8 bases matching TRBD2. This CDR3 region has 13 residues. The V and J ends lost 7 bases and 7 bases, in that order; junction bases with no gene match: 7. CDR1 and CDR2 from the germline V gene are SGDLS and YYNGEE. The CDR3 sequence is CASEKRGSNEQFF. The CDR3 DNA reads as TGTGCCAGCGAAAAGCGGGGGTCTAATGAGCAGTTCTTC.

The chain carries TRBV29-1 and TRBJ2-2; 7 nucleotides align to TRBD2. From germline, CDR1 is SQVTM and CDR2 ANQGSEA. V lost 4 bases to trimming and J lost 3 bases; unmatched junction nucleotides: 8. This CDR3 spans 15 amino acids. The CDR3 coding sequence is TGCAGCGTTGTCGGGGGAGGGTGGGACACCGGGGAGCTGTTTTTT. Its protein product is CSVVGGGWDTGELFF.

The gene calls are TRBV28 and TRBJ2-7; 8 bases align to TRBD2. Germline-derived CDR1 and CDR2 are MDHEN and SYDVKM. Trimming cost V 7 bases and J 7 bases; bases outside gene matches: 15. The CDR3 runs to 15 residues. DNA of the CDR3: TGTGCCAGCAAGGGAGGTCGCAGCGGGAGAAGGGAGCAGTACTTC. This sequence encodes CASKGGRSGRREQYF. Complete variable domain (other parts from reference TRBV28 and TRBJ2-7): DVKVTQSSRYLVKRTGEKVFLECVQDMDHENMFWYRQDPGLGLRLIYFSYDVKMKEKGDIPEGYSVSREKKERFSLILESASTNQTSMYLCASKGGRSGRREQYFGPGTRLTVT.

This sequence joins TRBV12-3 or TRBV12-4 and TRBJ2-1; 8 nucleotides line up with TRBD1. This CDR3 is built from 13 residues. V shed 6 bases and J 8 bases; nucleotides not matched to a gene: 6. The CDR3 spells CASRRTGRDEQFF. The CDR3 region has the DNA TGTGCCAGCAGACGGACAGGGCGGGATGAGCAGTTCTTC.

The chain carries TRBV29-1 and TRBJ1-2; TRBD1 matches 8 bases. The junction had 13 bases not matched to a gene; V was cut back by 4 bases and J by 6 bases. The germline CDR1 and CDR2 sequences are SQVTM and ANQGSEA. The CDR3 is 15 residues long. The CDR3 loop is CSVVGQGWSLNGYTF. DNA of the CDR3: TGCAGCGTTGTAGGACAGGGATGGAGTCTTAATGGCTACACCTTC.

The chain recombines TRBV12-3 or TRBV12-4 with TRBJ2-1; D not certain. V was pared by 3 bases and J by 4 bases, with 7 bases between. CDR3 size: 13 residues. As DNA, the CDR3 is TGTGCCAGCAGTTTCGACAAATACAATGAGCAGTTCTTC. It codes for CASSFDKYNEQFF.

This chain links TRBV13 with TRBJ1-5; D is undetermined. The CDR3 totals 15 residues. CDR1 is PRHDT, CDR2 FYEKMQ, per germline (reference sequence). The V and J ends lost 3 bases and 2 bases respectively, with 11 bases between them. For the CDR3, the DNA is TGTGCCAGCAGCTTTGAAGCTAACGGCAATCAGCCCCAGCATTTT. Residues: CASSFEANGNQPQHF. Drawing the rest from reference TRBV13 and TRBJ1-5, the complete variable domain is AAGVIQSPRHLIKEKRETATLKCYPIPRHDTVYWYQQGPGQDPQFLISFYEKMQSDKGSIPDRFSAQQFSDYHSELNMSSLELGDSALYFCASSFEANGNQPQHFGDGTRLSIL.

The chain links TRBV18 to TRBJ2-5; 12 bases are shared with TRBD2. The length of the CDR3 is 17 residues. Germline CDR1 reads KGHSH; CDR2 reads LQKENI. V shed 0 bases, J shed 5 bases, and the junction held 7 bases outside the gene matches. CDR3 bases: TGTGCCAGCTCACCACCGGCTAGCGGGAGGGCAGTGGAGACCCAGTACTTC. Amino acids: CASSPPASGRAVETQYF.

The chain combines TRBV27 with TRBJ1-5; D remains ambiguous. Germline CDR1 and CDR2: MNHEY and SMNVEV (reference sequence). V lost 6 bases and J lost 3, with 15 bases in between. The CDR3 is made up of 15 amino acids. In nucleotides, the CDR3 is TGTGCCAGCAGCAGAGGGTTACCCCTCAATCAGCCCCAGCATTTT. It is translated as CASSRGLPLNQPQHF.

This clonotype appeared a few times. The rearrangement links TRBV9 to TRBJ2-3, with D possibly TRBD2 on 6 matching bases. V was pared by 3 bases and J by 7 bases, with 15 bases between. The CDR3 covers 14 residues. Germline lookup yields CDR1 SGDLS and CDR2 YYNGEE. The CDR3 bases are TGTGCCAGCAGCGAGTGGGACTCTACGAATACGCAGTATTTT. Amino acid sequence: CASSEWDSTNTQYF.

The CDR3 loop is CASSVDSPSTDTQYF. The CDR3 bases are TGTGCCAGCAGCGTCGACAGTCCTAGCACAGATACGCAGTATTTT. V and J are TRBV9 and TRBJ2-3, with D maybe TRBD1 (5 bases). Looked up from germline, CDR1 is SGDLS and CDR2 is YYNGEE. Trimming stripped 2 bases from V and 0 bases from J, with 10 bases between. The CDR3 sequence is 15 residues long. Complete variable domain (other parts from reference TRBV9 and TRBJ2-3): DSGVTQTPKHLITATGQRVTLRCSPRSGDLSVYWYQQSLDQGLQFLIQYYNGEERAKGNILERFSAQQFPDLHSELNLSSLELGDSALYFCASSVDSPSTDTQYFGPGTRLTVL.

This clonotype was counted between two and nine times. The chain uses TRBV5-1 and TRBJ2-5, with D perhaps assigned TRBD1 or TRBD2 (6 bases each). Trimming shortened V by 4 bases and J by 1 base, and 17 bases separated the two germline ends. This CDR3 contains 16 residues. The V gene's germline CDR1 is SGHRS and CDR2 YFSETQ. CDR3 sequence reads: CASSPLEGGRQETQYF. CDR3 coding DNA: TGCGCCAGCAGCCCACTGGAGGGGGGCCGCCAAGAGACCCAGTACTTC. Full variable domain (remainder filled in from reference TRBV5-1 and TRBJ2-5): KAGVTQTPRYLIKTRGQQVTLSCSPISGHRSVSWYQQTPGQGLQFLFEYFSETQRNKGNFPGRFSGRQFSNSRSEMNVSTLELGDSALYLCASSPLEGGRQETQYFGPGTRLLVL.

The J gene is TRBJ2-7, the V gene TRBV5-1, with D hard to call. With 0 bases removed from V and 3 bases from J, the gap between germline ends came to 7 bases. CDR1 and CDR2 from the germline V gene are SGHRS and YFSETQ. The CDR3 is 13 amino acids. CDR3 DNA: TGCGCCAGCAGCTTGGCGTCAGGCTACGAGCAGTACTTC. Translating gives CASSLASGYEQYF.

The V gene is TRBV4-1, the J gene TRBJ1-1; 7 bases fit TRBD1. Trimming took 4 bases from V and 1 from J; bases not matched to a gene: 9. The germline gives CDR1 MGHRA, CDR2 YSYEKL. The CDR3 length is 16 residues. In DNA form, the CDR3 reads TGCGCCAGCAGCCGATCGACAGGGTTGGGGAACACTGAAGCTTTCTTT. This sequence encodes CASSRSTGLGNTEAFF.

This clonotype has more than one count but fewer than ten. The V gene is TRBV5-6, the J gene TRBJ2-4, with 8 positions matching TRBD2. J gave up 8 bases and V 4 bases, and 8 bases lay outside the gene matches. The CDR3 spans 14 residues. Germline lookup yields CDR1 SGHDT and CDR2 YYEEEE. CDR3 region: CASSPGTSLHIQYF. The CDR3 region has the DNA TGTGCCAGCAGCCCCGGGACTAGTCTACACATTCAGTACTTC.

V gene TRBV20-1 combines with J gene TRBJ2-7, with D unclear. The CDR3 contains 11 residues. Trimming took off 3 bases at V and 3 bases at J, with 6 bases between the two ends. Per the germline V gene, CDR1 is DFQATT and CDR2 is SNEGSKA (reference sequence). Here the CDR3 reads CSASRGYEQYF. The DNA of the CDR3 is TGCAGTGCTAGTCGCGGCTACGAGCAGTACTTC.

The J gene is TRBJ2-1, the V gene TRBV5-1; 8 bases agree with TRBD1. Germline values: CDR1 SGHRS, CDR2 YFSETQ. The CDR3 runs to 15 residues. V dropped 4 bases and J dropped 5; count of bases not matched to a gene: 8. The CDR3: CASSTGTGFDNEQFF. The CDR3 DNA sequence: TGCGCCAGCAGCACCGGGACAGGCTTCGACAATGAGCAGTTCTTC. The full variable domain, with the rest looked up from reference TRBV5-1 and TRBJ2-1, is KAGVTQTPRYLIKTRGQQVTLSCSPISGHRSVSWYQQTPGQGLQFLFEYFSETQRNKGNFPGRFSGRQFSNSRSEMNVSTLELGDSALYLCASSTGTGFDNEQFFGPGTRLTVL.

A few counts support this clonotype. The V call is TRBV5-1, the J call TRBJ1-5; 7 nucleotides align to TRBD1. V shed 4 bases and J 2 bases; nucleotides not matched to a gene: 12. CDR3 size: 17 residues. The germline CDR1 and CDR2 sequences are SGHRS and YFSETQ. CDR3 DNA: TGCGCCAGCAGCCAACACCCGACAGGGTTTGGCAATCAGCCCCAGCATTTT. Translating gives CASSQHPTGFGNQPQHF. Full variable domain (missing parts from reference TRBV5-1 and TRBJ1-5): KAGVTQTPRYLIKTRGQQVTLSCSPISGHRSVSWYQQTPGQGLQFLFEYFSETQRNKGNFPGRFSGRQFSNSRSEMNVSTLELGDSALYLCASSQHPTGFGNQPQHFGDGTRLSIL.